The clone carrying this T cell receptor beta chain showed up many times. The antigen is undetermined. These data come from a study of Graves' ophthalmopathy and Graves' hyperthyroidism. The study's findings and limits: The model predicted ophthalmopathy progression with roughly 70% sensitivity and around 72% specificity. Sensitivity of about 90% and specificity of roughly 80% were achieved when a 13-signature model separated ophthalmopathy from stable hyperthyroidism.

Amplification from RNA transcripts yielded the TCR beta CDR3 regions. The workflow started with a first-round RT-PCR run with HTBI primers and then moved on to a second-round multiplex PCR. From the multiplex PCR reads, TCRdb called clonotypes with MiXCR, one entry per CDR3 protein. The top ten hold approximately 13% of the sample, which has around 340,000 distinct CDR3 sequences, 15% to 20% seen once. Ophthalmopathy donors' eye disease showed moderate-to-severe activity, CAS of at least 3, NOSPECS of at least 4 and duration under 3 months. The source of the PBMCs was around 9 ml of fresh peripheral blood. The CDR3 consists of 16 residues. Trimming shortened V by 6 bases and J by 3 bases, and 23 bases separated the two germline ends. Germline values: CDR1 SQVTM, CDR2 ANQGSEA.

Sample: peripheral blood. This TCR derives from an adult man with Graves' ophthalmopathy. This chain links TRBV29-1 with TRBJ1-2; no firm D call. The CDR3: CSVDPPTAAFYYGYTF. Written as DNA, the CDR3 is TGCAGCGTAGACCCGCCGACGGCGGCGTTTTACTATGGCTACACCTTC.